This TCR beta chain was recovered during a study of cytomegalovirus exposure and HLA in healthy donors. Study background: Early released data had around 79 million unique TCRs, all coming from HLA-typed donors.

A word on this clone: Its antigen is undetermined.

Study-wide results and limits: Prior analysis indicated that the majority of TCR beta V segments exhibited productivity approximately 90% or approximately 30% of the time.

Trimming pared 2 bases from V and 7 bases from J, leaving 9 bases between. The CDR3 is 11 amino acids. The germline gives CDR1 GTSNPN, CDR2 SVGIG (reference sequence). With 60 Vbeta and 13 Jbeta primers, the PCR was carried out. Only in-frame clones appear in the TCRdb table, and some are missing; sequencing was by immunoSEQ multiplex PCR. Of some 170,000 clones listed, about four fifths are singletons. The sequence came from a male donor in good health and CMV-seronegative. V usage is TRBV30 and J usage is TRBJ2-7, with D perhaps matching TRBD1 (5 bases). Sequencing was done on a sample of PBMCs. The CDR3 region is CAWSLTAEQYF. The CDR3 bases are TGTGCCTGGAGTCTGACAGCTGAGCAGTACTTC.